The source of this T cell receptor (beta chain) is a study of T cell repertoires in cytomegalovirus infection. TCRdb passed the reads through MiXCR, listing each CDR3 protein once. The repertoire includes some 320,000 distinct CDR3 sequences, over 7.5% of them detected once, and 4.3% sits in the top ten. At least ten counts were recorded for this clonotype. With 5 bases removed from V and 3 bases from J, the gap between germline ends came to 17 bases. Germline loops: CDR1 SGHTA, CDR2 FQGNSA. The CDR3 consists of 15 residues. This chain joins TRBV7-2 and TRBJ2-7; D remains unclear. This sequence originates from a human donor in good health (CMV status not recorded). Some clones in this sample may be carry-over from other donors' samples. The specimen was PBMCs. This CDR3 reads CASSPPSAGHYEQYF. The CDR3 DNA follows: TGTGCCAGCAGCCCTCCCTCCGCTGGCCACTACGAGCAGTACTTC.